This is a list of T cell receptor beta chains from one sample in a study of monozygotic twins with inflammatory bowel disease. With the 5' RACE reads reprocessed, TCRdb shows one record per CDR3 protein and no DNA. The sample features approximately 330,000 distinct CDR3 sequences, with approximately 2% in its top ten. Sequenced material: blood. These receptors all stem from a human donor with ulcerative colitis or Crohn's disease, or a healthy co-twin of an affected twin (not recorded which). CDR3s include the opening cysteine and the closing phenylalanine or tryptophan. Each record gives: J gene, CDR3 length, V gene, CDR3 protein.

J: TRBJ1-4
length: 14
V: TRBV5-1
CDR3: CASSPSDRGEKLFF

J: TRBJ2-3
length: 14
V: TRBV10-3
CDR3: CAISGFPLTDTQYF

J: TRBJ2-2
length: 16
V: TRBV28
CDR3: CASSPRLELGTGELFF

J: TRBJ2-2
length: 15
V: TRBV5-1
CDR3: CASSPTDRNTGELFF

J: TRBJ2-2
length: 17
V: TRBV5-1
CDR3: CASSFGGGTGSTGELFF

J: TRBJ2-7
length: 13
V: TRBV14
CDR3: CASSRQQGGEQYF

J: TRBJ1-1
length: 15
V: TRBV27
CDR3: CASTFMGGSRTEAFF

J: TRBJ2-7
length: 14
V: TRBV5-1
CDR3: CASSLEGGPYEQYF

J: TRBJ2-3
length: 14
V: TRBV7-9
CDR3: CASRPATGGDTQYF

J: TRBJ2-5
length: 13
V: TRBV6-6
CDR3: CASSYGDQTAQYF

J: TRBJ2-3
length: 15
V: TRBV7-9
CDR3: CASSPGGRSTDTQYF

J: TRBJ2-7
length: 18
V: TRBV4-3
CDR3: CASSLSSSGPFRSYEQYF

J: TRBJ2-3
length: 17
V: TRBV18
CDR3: CASSPQRTGRNTDTQYF

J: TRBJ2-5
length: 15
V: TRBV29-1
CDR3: CSVEIPGQGLETQYF

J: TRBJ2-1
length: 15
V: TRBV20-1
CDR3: CSAMRAGLARNEQFF

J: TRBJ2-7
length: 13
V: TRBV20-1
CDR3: CSAMVAGGHEQYF

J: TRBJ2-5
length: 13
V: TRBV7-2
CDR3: CASSLTRGETQYF

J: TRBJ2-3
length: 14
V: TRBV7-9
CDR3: CASSFSLAPDTQYF

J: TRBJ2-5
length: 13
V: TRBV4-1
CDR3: CASSRLAGETQYF

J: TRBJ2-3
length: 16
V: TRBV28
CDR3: CASSSLKATSTDTQYF

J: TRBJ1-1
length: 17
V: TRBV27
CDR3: CASIPPTSDRADTEAFF

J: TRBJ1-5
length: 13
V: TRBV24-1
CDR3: CATSDQNAPPQHF

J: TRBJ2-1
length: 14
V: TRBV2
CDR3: CASSGTSGGNEQFF

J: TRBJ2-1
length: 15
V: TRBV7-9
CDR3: CASSLGAGGQIEQFF

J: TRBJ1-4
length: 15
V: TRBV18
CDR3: CASSPGPNFYEKLFF

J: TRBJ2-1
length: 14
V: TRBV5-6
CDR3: CASSLYQGSDEQFF

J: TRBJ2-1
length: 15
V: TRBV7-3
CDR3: CASSLIRGARNEQFF

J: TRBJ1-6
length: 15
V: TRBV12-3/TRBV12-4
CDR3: CASSFIGPGSSPLHF

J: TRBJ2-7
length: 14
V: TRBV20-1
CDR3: CSAVEQGVTYEQYF

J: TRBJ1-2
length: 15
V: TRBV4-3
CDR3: CASSQAADSDYGYTF

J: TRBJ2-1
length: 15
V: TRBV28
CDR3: CASRRGGSLYNEQFF

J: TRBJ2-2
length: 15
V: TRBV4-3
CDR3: CASSQDQGAWGELFF

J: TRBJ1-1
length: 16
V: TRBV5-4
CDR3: CASSLEIELPNTEAFF

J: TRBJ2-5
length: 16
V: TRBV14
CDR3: CASSQSGGAYWETQYF

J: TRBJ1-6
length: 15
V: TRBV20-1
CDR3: CSARIPDRGGSPLHF

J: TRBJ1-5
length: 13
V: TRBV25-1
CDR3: CASSAPGNQPQHF

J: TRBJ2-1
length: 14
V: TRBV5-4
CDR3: CASSSKEGGNEQFF

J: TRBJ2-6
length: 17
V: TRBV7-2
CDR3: CASSPRQGTSGANVLTF

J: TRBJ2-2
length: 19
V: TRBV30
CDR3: CAWSDSITGGYANTGELFF

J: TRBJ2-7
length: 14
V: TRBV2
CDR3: CASIPDTRSYEQYF

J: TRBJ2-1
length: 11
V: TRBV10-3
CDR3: CAISAMGEQFF

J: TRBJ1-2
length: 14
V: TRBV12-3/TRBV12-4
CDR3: CASSLGGTAYGYTF